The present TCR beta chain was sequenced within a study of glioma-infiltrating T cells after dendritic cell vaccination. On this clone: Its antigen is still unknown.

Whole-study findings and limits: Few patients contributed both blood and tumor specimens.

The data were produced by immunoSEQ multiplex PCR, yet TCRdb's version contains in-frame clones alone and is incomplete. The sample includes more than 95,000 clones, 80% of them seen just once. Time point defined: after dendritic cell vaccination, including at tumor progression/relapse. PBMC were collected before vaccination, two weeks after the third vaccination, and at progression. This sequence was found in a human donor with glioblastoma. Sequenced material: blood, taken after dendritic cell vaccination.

The CDR3 DNA sequence: TGTGCCAGCATTTCGTGGGGGGTGCCCACTGAAGCTTTCTTT. This translates into CASISWGVPTEAFF. The rearrangement uses TRBV28 and TRBJ1-1, with a weak D call TRBD1 (5 bases). Trimming left V 7 bases short and J 4 bases short, with 16 bases between. Germline CDR1 reads MDHEN; CDR2 reads SYDVKM. CDR3 size: 14 residues.